Below, 8 T cell receptor beta chains from the same sample are listed, as sequenced in a study of human T cells and chemical hapten exposure. TCRdb processed the RACE reads anew with MiXCR; each CDR3 protein has one entry. This sample has 95,000 to 150,000 distinct CDR3 sequences, with about 11% found just once. Time point of the sample: patch test 3, about 24 weeks after DPC sensitization. Treatment specified: therapeutic diphenylcyclopropenone sensitization with weekly scalp DPC. The sample was whole blood, taken in connection with sensitization to the hapten diphenylcyclopropenone (DPC). These receptors were collected from a woman in her forties or fifties with alopecia areata. Some clones in this sample may be carry-over from other donors' samples.

Ten or more counts support this clonotype. V gene TRBV12-3 or TRBV12-4 combines with J gene TRBJ2-1; D may be TRBD1 or TRBD2 (5 bases each). V was cut by 4 bases and J by 7 bases, with 5 bases left in between. This CDR3 is built from 11 residues. DNA of the CDR3: TGTGCCAGCAGTTGGGGGAATGAGCAGTTCTTC. It is translated as CASSWGNEQFF.

The chain links TRBV7-8 to TRBJ2-3; possible D gene TRBD1, 5 bases. Between the trimmed V and J ends, which lost 5 bases and 8 bases, there was a span of 20 bases. This CDR3 region has 15 residues. Germline loops: CDR1 SGHVS, CDR2 FQNEAQ. The CDR3 DNA is TGTGCCAGCAGCGAAGTTTCTATAGGCCAGGGTACGCAGTATTTT. Protein sequence: CASSEVSIGQGTQYF.

This clonotype was picked up a small number of times. The rearrangement uses TRBV20-1 and TRBJ1-1; 7 bases agree with TRBD1. CDR3 length: 12 amino acids. The V gene end was trimmed by 5 bases and the J gene end by 4 bases; junction bases not matched to a gene: 4. Looked up from germline, CDR1 is DFQATT and CDR2 is SNEGSKA (reference sequence). The CDR3 region has the DNA TGCAGTGCTTTAGGACAGGCCACTGAAGCTTTCTTT. It specifies CSALGQATEAFF.

This clonotype appeared a single time. V is TRBV5-6 and J is TRBJ2-3; 8 nucleotides line up with TRBD2. The length of the CDR3 is 16 residues. In germline, CDR1 is SGHDT, CDR2 YYEEEE. Germline trimming cut 7 bases from V and 4 bases from J; bases unmatched to any gene: 14. The CDR3 nucleotides are TGTGCCAGCTCTGCGCGGGGGGCCGCCCGGCCAGATACGCAGTATTTT. Amino acid sequence: CASSARGAARPDTQYF.

This clonotype was picked up many times. V and J are TRBV20-1 and TRBJ2-7; the match to TRBD2 covers 7 bases. Germline CDR1 is DFQATT and CDR2 is SNEGSKA (reference sequence). V was clipped by 4 bases and J by 9 bases; unmatched bases: 9. CDR3 length: 12 amino acids. CDR3 sequence (DNA): TGCAGTGCTACCGCGGGGGACGGGTTGCAGTACTTC. Its protein is CSATAGDGLQYF.

In this sample, this clonotype turned up a few times. This chain uses TRBV12-3 or TRBV12-4 with TRBJ2-1, with TRBD1 matching over 8 bases. Germline trimming cut 5 bases from V and 4 bases from J; bases unmatched to any gene: 10. This CDR3 comprises 16 residues. Written as DNA, the CDR3 is TGTGCCAGCAGTCCCCTCGGGCAGGGGGCGTACAATGAGCAGTTCTTC. This sequence encodes CASSPLGQGAYNEQFF.

This clonotype has just a few counts. This chain uses TRBV13 with TRBJ2-7, with a weak D call TRBD1 (6 bases). V was pared by 5 bases and J by 6 bases, with 11 bases between. Germline-derived CDR1 and CDR2 are PRHDT and FYEKMQ (reference sequence). CDR3 length: 12 residues. The CDR3 sequence is CASSPGVREQYF. As DNA, the CDR3 is TGTGCCAGCAGCCCAGGGGTACGCGAGCAGTACTTC.

This clonotype was found a few times. J is TRBJ2-3 and V is TRBV5-6; no clear D. Germline V gene data show CDR1 as SGHDT and CDR2 as YYEEEE. The CDR3 length is 15 residues. V lost 7 bases to trimming and J lost 2 bases, with 17 bases between them. CDR3 DNA sequence: TGTGCCAGCTCCGAGTCCCGTACCCCCACAGATACGCAGTATTTT. Amino acids: CASSESRTPTDTQYF.